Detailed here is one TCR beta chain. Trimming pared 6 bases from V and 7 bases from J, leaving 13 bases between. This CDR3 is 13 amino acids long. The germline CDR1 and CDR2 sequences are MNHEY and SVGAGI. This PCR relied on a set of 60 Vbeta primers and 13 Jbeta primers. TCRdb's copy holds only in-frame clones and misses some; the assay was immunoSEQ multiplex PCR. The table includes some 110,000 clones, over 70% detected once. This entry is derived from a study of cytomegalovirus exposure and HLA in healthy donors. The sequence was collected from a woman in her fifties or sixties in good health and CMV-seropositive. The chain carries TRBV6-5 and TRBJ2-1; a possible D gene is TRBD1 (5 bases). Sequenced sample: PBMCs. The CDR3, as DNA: TGTGCCAGCAGAACAGCAAGGGGTAATGAGCAGTTCTTC. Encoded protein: CASRTARGNEQFF.